This TCR beta chain was captured by sequencing in a study of cytomegalovirus exposure and HLA in healthy donors. Looking at the study overall: Among 398 genotyped donors, 65% to 90% fell in the Caucasian-associated ancestry cluster.

In the case of this clone: Its antigen is not identified.

Overall study findings and caveats: Most subjects had HLA-A and HLA-B alleles reportedly predicted accurately by TCR beta sequences. In a later analysis, common viral pathogens appeared linked to several of the most significant clusters. In a later analysis, at a false discovery rate of 0.05, roughly 17,000 TCR beta sequences matched HLA alleles.

Researchers ran the PCR with 60 Vbeta and 13 Jbeta primers. Here immunoSEQ multiplex PCR was the method, and the copy in TCRdb shows in-frame clones only, minus some. The sample features under 200,000 clones, with 0.65% to 0.9% in its top ten. Germline CDR1 SEHNR, CDR2 FQNEAQ (reference sequence). The CDR3 has 17 amino acids. V was clipped by 7 bases and J by 4 bases; unmatched bases: 18. This clonotype was obtained from a woman aged 18-29 years in good health and CMV-seropositive. The source material was PBMCs. The J gene is TRBJ1-1, the V gene TRBV7-9; 7 bases align to TRBD1. DNA for the CDR3: TGTGCCAGCACCATTAGTTCTTGGGGGCAGGGGGGCACTGAAGCTTTCTTT. Translation gives CASTISSWGQGGTEAFF.